The T cell receptor beta chain described here comes from a study of cytomegalovirus exposure and HLA in healthy donors. This clone turned up a few times. As yet, its antigen is unknown. Study-wide points: Per a prior analysis, the majority of TCR beta V segments were productive roughly 90% or roughly 30% of the time. A later analysis showed HLA-associated TCR beta chains outstripping equally common others in clonal expansion. As was reported, the classifier diagnosed cytomegalovirus status with high specificity and sensitivity.

The PCR was carried out with 60 Vbeta primers and 13 Jbeta primers. Per the original methods: Later, an analysis found 80 million or so unique TCR beta chains, and around 10 million of these were shared. Only in-frame clones appear in the TCRdb table, and some are missing; sequencing was by immunoSEQ multiplex PCR. The DNA was the basis for D and trimming; V, J and clone size are from that table. In the table there are under 200,000 clones, about four fifths of which are singletons. Germline V gives CDR1 MNHNY, CDR2 SVGAGI (reference sequence). This CDR3 has 13 residues. Trimming shortened V by 7 bases and J by 4 bases, and 11 bases separated the two germline ends.

This rearrangement joins TRBV6-6 to TRBJ1-3; maybe TRBD1 (5 bases). The sequence was collected from a woman in her fifties or sixties in good health and CMV-seropositive. Sequencing was carried out using PBMCs. The CDR3 here is CASNTRTGNTIYF. CDR3 sequence (DNA): TGTGCCAGCAACACCCGGACAGGAAACACCATATATTTT.